This T cell receptor beta chain was captured in a study of T cell repertoires in cytomegalovirus infection. About the research overall: Public TCR beta signatures were indicative of both CMV infection and a matching HLA type. Study results and limitations: CMV-specific TCR beta clonotypes restricted by HLA-C dominated the ex vivo response.

About this clonotype itself: Its antigen is undetermined.

The CDR3 runs 12 residues. Trimming stripped 5 bases from V and 2 bases from J, with 7 bases between. CDR1 and CDR2 from the germline V gene are MNHEY and SVGEGT. TCRdb ran MiXCR on the reads and lists one entry per CDR3 protein. The table records 600,000 to 800,000 distinct CDR3 sequences, 20% to 25% of them present only once. Specimen: CD8+ T cells from PBMCs. This TCR was recovered from a human donor in good health (CMV status not recorded). Some clones in this sample may be carry-over from other donors' samples. The rearrangement uses TRBV6-2 or TRBV6-3 and TRBJ2-7; D unclear. The DNA for the CDR3 is TGTGCCAGCAGTCCTTTCGCCTACGAGCAGTACTTC. Translating gives CASSPFAYEQYF.